These 2 T cell receptor beta chains came from one sample sequenced in a study of blood T cells in healthy people across ages. PCR was performed a second time for about 6 to 12 cycles using a sample-barcoded 5' primer and a J-beta primer mix. One entry per CDR3 protein results from TCRdb running MiXCR on the 5' RACE reads. Here the sample spans 600,000 to 850,000 distinct CDR3 sequences, about 25% being singletons. The same data also went into a second study, on T cells of mothers and their children.

The sequenced sample was blood. These receptor sequences come from a boy aged 5-17 years in good health.

The chain carries TRBV6-1 and TRBJ2-1, with D perhaps given as TRBD1 or TRBD2 (5 bases each). Germline CDR1 and CDR2: MNHNS and SASEGT. Between the trimmed V and J ends, which lost 7 bases and 4 bases, there was a span of 23 bases. The CDR3 is 17 residues long. CDR3 region: CASKRGPASLLYNEQFF. The CDR3 DNA sequence: TGTGCCAGCAAACGGGGACCTGCCTCATTACTTTACAATGAGCAGTTCTTC.

This clonotype has a handful of counts. V is TRBV10-3 and J is TRBJ2-5, with D unresolved. The V end was cut by 5 bases, the J end by 0 bases, with 10 bases between. The CDR3 is made up of 14 amino acids. CDR1 and CDR2 from the germline V gene are ENHRY and SYGVKD. The CDR3 sequence is CAISPGSDQETQYF. The CDR3, as DNA: TGTGCCATCAGTCCTGGCTCTGACCAAGAGACCCAGTACTTC.